Listed here are 29 T cell receptor beta chains from one sample, sequenced in a study of blood T cell repertoires in COVID-19. Only in-frame clones appear in the TCRdb table, and some are missing; sequencing was by immunoSEQ multiplex PCR. The sample has about 280,000 clones; about 89% are singletons. Sequenced input: peripheral blood. The receptors were gathered from a man in his forties or fifties with acute or convalescent COVID-19.

The V gene is TRBV19, the J gene TRBJ2-3, with a weak D call TRBD1 (6 bases). The V end was cut by 6 bases, the J end by 4 bases, with 11 bases between. CDR3 length equals 13 residues. Germline CDR1 reads LNHDA; CDR2 reads SQIVND (reference sequence). CDR3 region: CASSTGYPDTQYF. In DNA, the CDR3 is TGTGCCAGTAGCACAGGGTATCCAGATACGCAGTATTTT.

The V and J genes are TRBV4-1 and TRBJ2-7; TRBD2 might be the D (6 bases). CDR1 MGHRA and CDR2 YSYEKL come from the germline V gene. The CDR3 runs 15 residues. V gave up 4 bases and J gave up 2 bases, with 15 bases separating them. CDR3 in DNA: TGCGCCAGCAGCCCAATTTGGGGGGAGGCCTACGAGCAGTACTTC. It codes for CASSPIWGEAYEQYF.

The chain is built from TRBV5-4 and TRBJ2-5; TRBD1 matches 8 bases. Germline V CDR1 and CDR2: SGHNT, YYREEE (reference sequence). The CDR3 is made up of 13 amino acids. V trimming: 5 bases; J trimming: 4 bases; junction bases outside the gene matches: 4. The CDR3, as DNA: TGTGCCAGCAGTAGGACAGGGACAGAGACCCAGTACTTC. It is translated as CASSRTGTETQYF.

This chain joins TRBV3-1 (or the pseudogene TRBV3-2) and TRBJ1-2; 10 bases are shared with TRBD1. CDR1 LGHDT and CDR2 YNNKEL come from the germline V gene (reference sequence). The trim removed 6 bases at V and 5 bases at J, leaving 6 bases unmatched. This CDR3 has 14 residues. The CDR3 reads CASSLDRGLYGYTF. The CDR3 region has the DNA TGTGCCAGCAGTCTGGACAGGGGGTTGTATGGCTACACCTTC.

The chain joins TRBV19 to TRBJ1-1, with a tentative D call TRBD1 (5 bases). This CDR3 is built from 14 residues. Between the trimmed V and J ends, which lost 3 bases and 5 bases, there was a span of 13 bases. The germline V gene has CDR1 LNHDA and CDR2 SQIVND (reference sequence). CDR3 coding DNA: TGTGCCAGTAGTATCGGTCAGGGAGGAACTGAAGCTTTCTTT. Translating it yields CASSIGQGGTEAFF.

This clone was counted once. The V call is TRBV14, the J call TRBJ2-7; 9 bases line up with TRBD1. Germline V gives CDR1 SGHDN, CDR2 FVKESK. CDR3 length equals 15 residues. The trim removed 2 bases at V and 0 bases at J, leaving 2 bases unmatched. Here the CDR3 DNA reads TGTGCCAGCAGCCAATCGGACAGGGGCTCCTACGAGCAGTACTTC. As protein: CASSQSDRGSYEQYF.

The chain uses TRBV11-2 and TRBJ2-3, with 8 nucleotides matching TRBD2. The V gene end was trimmed by 3 bases and the J gene end by 3 bases; junction bases not matched to a gene: 8. There are 16 residues in the CDR3. Per the germline V gene, CDR1 is SGHAT and CDR2 is FQNNGV. The chain's CDR3 is CASSFGGGGPTDTQYF. CDR3 DNA: TGTGCCAGCAGCTTTGGGGGCGGGGGGCCGACAGATACGCAGTATTTT.

This clone appeared a single time. The V and J genes are TRBV7-2 and TRBJ2-1; 8 bases agree with TRBD1. The V gene's germline CDR1 is SGHTA and CDR2 FQGNSA. CDR3 length: 16 residues. V was clipped by 4 bases and J by 0 bases; unmatched bases: 5. CDR3 nucleotides: TGTGCCAGCAGCTCCAGCAGGGGGCCCTCCTACAATGAGCAGTTCTTC. Its protein product is CASSSSRGPSYNEQFF.

This clone was seen a handful of times. V and J are TRBV9 and TRBJ1-3; perhaps TRBD1 as D (5 bases). V was clipped by 5 bases and J by 4 bases, with 13 bases between them. Germline V gives CDR1 SGDLS, CDR2 YYNGEE. The CDR3 extends over 14 amino acids. CDR3 amino acids: CASRLGGAGNTIYF. CDR3 in DNA: TGTGCCAGCAGATTGGGGGGTGCCGGAAACACCATATATTTT.

The rearrangement links TRBV6-4 to TRBJ1-2, with 7 bases matching TRBD1. V dropped 5 bases and J dropped 7; count of bases not matched to a gene: 10. Germline-derived CDR1 and CDR2 are MRHNA and SNTAGT. This CDR3 has 14 residues. The CDR3 DNA reads TGTGCCAGCAGTACAGGGGACATATCGAGTGGCTACACCTTC. Translated, it gives CASSTGDISSGYTF.

This chain links TRBV7-9 with TRBJ2-2; TRBD2 agrees at 11 bases. The CDR3 contains 15 residues. The germline gives CDR1 SEHNR, CDR2 FQNEAQ (reference sequence). Losses at the gene ends were 3 bases for V and 5 bases for J; bases not matched to a gene: 2. The CDR3 coding sequence is TGTGCCAGCAGCTTCAGACTAGCGGGGACCGGGGAGCTGTTTTTT. Amino acid sequence: CASSFRLAGTGELFF.

The CDR3 sequence is CASSLGQGDTGELFF. The CDR3 coding sequence is TGTGCCAGTAGCCTTGGACAGGGGGACACCGGGGAGCTGTTTTTT. The J gene is TRBJ2-2, the V gene TRBV19, with 10 nucleotides matching TRBD1. The CDR3 runs 15 residues. V shed 6 bases, J shed 3 bases, and the junction held 4 bases outside the gene matches. Per the germline V gene, CDR1 is LNHDA and CDR2 is SQIVND (reference sequence).

The chain links TRBV27 to TRBJ2-1; D is perhaps TRBD2 (6 bases). The germline gives CDR1 MNHEY, CDR2 SMNVEV (reference sequence). Trimming removed 4 bases from V and 0 bases from J, with 16 bases in between. The CDR3 consists of 17 residues. Here the CDR3 DNA reads TGTGCCAGCAGTTCGCCCGGGACTCTATTCTCCTACAATGAGCAGTTCTTC. It specifies CASSSPGTLFSYNEQFF.

V and J are TRBV28 and TRBJ1-6, with a possible D match to TRBD1 (5 bases). Per the germline V gene, CDR1 is MDHEN and CDR2 is SYDVKM. The V end was cut by 2 bases, the J end by 8 bases, with 10 bases between. This CDR3 has 14 amino acids. The DNA of the CDR3 is TGTGCCAGCAGTTTAGGGGGGAGGGATTCACCCCTCCACTTT. It encodes CASSLGGRDSPLHF.

The rearrangement joins TRBV30 to TRBJ2-7, with 8 bases fitting TRBD1. The CDR3 runs to 13 residues. CDR1 and CDR2 from the germline V gene are GTSNPN and SVGIG (reference sequence). V shed 4 bases, J shed 2 bases, and the junction held 4 bases outside the gene matches. As DNA, the CDR3 is TGTGCCTGGAATGGACAGGGCCCCTACGAGCAGTACTTC. It encodes CAWNGQGPYEQYF.

The genes are TRBV10-3 and TRBJ2-3, with no clear D. This CDR3 has 20 amino acids. Germline assignment: CDR1 ENHRY and CDR2 SYGVKD. Trimming took off 3 bases at V and 0 bases at J, with 25 bases between the two ends. The CDR3 DNA reads TGTGCCATCAGTGACCCCACGTCTTTGCCACAGAATCCTAGCACAGATACGCAGTATTTT. Translated, it gives CAISDPTSLPQNPSTDTQYF.

In DNA form, the CDR3 reads TGTGCCAGCAGCTCAGAAAACAGGGCCACTGAAGCTTTCTTT. It is translated as CASSSENRATEAFF. The rearrangement links TRBV14 to TRBJ1-1, with D possibly being TRBD1 (6 bases). Germline loops: CDR1 SGHDN, CDR2 FVKESK. CDR3 length: 14 amino acids. V was shortened by 5 bases and J by 4 bases, with 14 bases between the two germline ends.

The chain couples TRBV11-1 to TRBJ2-1, with TRBD2 matching 10 bases. J gave up 8 bases and V 5 bases, and 9 bases lay outside the gene matches. The CDR3 length is 15 residues. Per germline, CDR1 SGHAT and CDR2 FQDESV (reference sequence). CDR3 region: CASSPSGGAGDEQFF. The DNA for the CDR3 is TGTGCCAGCAGCCCGAGCGGGGGGGCCGGGGATGAGCAGTTCTTC.

This clone was seen more than once but under ten times. CDR3 loop: CASSYGRSTDTQYF. In nucleotides, the CDR3 is TGTGCCAGCAGTTATGGGAGGAGCACAGATACGCAGTATTTT. The V call is TRBV6-5, the J call TRBJ2-3, with D possibly TRBD2 on 6 matching bases. This CDR3 is built from 14 residues. Germline CDR1 and CDR2: MNHEY and SVGAGI. Between the trimmed V and J ends, which lost 3 bases and 0 bases, there was a span of 7 bases.

The rearrangement links TRBV24-1 to TRBJ1-6; 9 positions agree with TRBD1. CDR1 is KGHDR and CDR2 is SFDVKD in the germline V gene. The CDR3 length is 13 residues. The V gene end was trimmed by 5 bases and the J gene end by 10 bases; junction bases not matched to a gene: 2. For the CDR3, the DNA is TGTGCCACCAGTGGGGGACAGGGCTCACCCCTCCACTTT. This encodes CATSGGQGSPLHF.

This clone was observed a few times. The chain links TRBV11-3 to TRBJ2-1; TRBD1 agrees at 7 bases. J gave up 2 bases and V 5 bases, and 6 bases lay outside the gene matches. The length of the CDR3 is 15 residues. Germline V lookup: CDR1 SGHNT, CDR2 YENEEA. In DNA, the CDR3 is TGTGCCAGCAGCCCAGGGGGTCCCACCTACAATGAGCAGTTCTTC. Its protein product is CASSPGGPTYNEQFF.

The chain recombines TRBV5-1 with TRBJ1-4; 8 bases match TRBD1. The CDR3 runs to 15 residues. Unmatched junction bases numbered 5, after V lost 4 bases and J lost 3 bases. Germline-derived CDR1 and CDR2 are SGHRS and YFSETQ. In nucleotides, the CDR3 is TGCGCCAGCAGCCTTCAACAGGGGGCTAATGAAAAACTGTTTTTT. Its protein is CASSLQQGANEKLFF.

The chain recombines TRBV30 with TRBJ1-1; tentative D call: TRBD1 (5 bases). This CDR3 contains 13 residues. Trimming took off 1 base at V and 0 bases at J, with 6 bases between the two ends. Germline CDR1 GTSNPN, CDR2 SVGIG (reference sequence). The CDR3 is CAWSGRVNTEAFF. The CDR3 DNA sequence: TGTGCCTGGAGTGGCAGGGTGAACACTGAAGCTTTCTTT. Full variable domain (rest looked up from reference TRBV30 and TRBJ1-1): SQTIHQWPATLVQPVGSPLSLECTVEGTSNPNLYWYRQAAGRGLQLLFYSVGIGQISSEVPQNLSASRPQDRQFILSSKKLLLSDSGFYLCAWSGRVNTEAFFGQGTRLTVV.

The CDR3 protein is CASSPWGDTEAFF. For the CDR3, the DNA is TGTGCCAGCAGCCCCTGGGGGGACACTGAAGCTTTCTTT. The V gene is TRBV3-1 (or the pseudogene TRBV3-2), the J gene TRBJ1-1; D might be TRBD1 (5 bases). The germline V gene encodes CDR1 LGHDT and CDR2 YNNKEL (reference sequence). The V gene lost 4 bases and the J gene lost 3 bases, with 9 bases spanning the gap. The CDR3 totals 13 residues.

This chain joins TRBV27 and TRBJ2-7, with D possibly being TRBD1 (7 bases). The CDR3 extends over 16 amino acids. Germline V gene lookup returns CDR1 MNHEY and CDR2 SMNVEV (reference sequence). The V and J ends lost 1 base and 2 bases respectively, with 15 bases between them. CDR3 sequence reads: CASSLLRQGGPYEQYF. In nucleotides, the CDR3 is TGTGCCAGCAGTTTATTACGACAGGGAGGCCCCTACGAGCAGTACTTC.

This clone came up once. V is TRBV11-2 and J is TRBJ2-1; 14 bases are a match to TRBD2. The V segment lost 5 bases and the J segment 10 bases; nucleotides outside the gene matches: 7. The germline CDR1 and CDR2 sequences are SGHAT and FQNNGV. The CDR3 is 15 residues long. The CDR3 is CASSLGLAGAGEQFF. The DNA for the CDR3 is TGTGCCAGCAGCCTGGGACTAGCGGGGGCAGGGGAGCAGTTCTTC.

J is TRBJ1-6 and V is TRBV6-2 or TRBV6-3, with D unresolved. The CDR3 is made up of 15 amino acids. Germline lookup yields CDR1 MNHEY and CDR2 SVGEGT. The V end was cut by 5 bases, the J end by 1 base, with 9 bases between. Here the CDR3 reads CASSPLGSYNSPLHF. The CDR3 DNA reads as TGTGCCAGCAGTCCCCTCGGGTCCTATAATTCACCCCTCCACTTT.

The V call is TRBV5-6, the J call TRBJ1-1, with TRBD1 matching 8 bases. Per germline, CDR1 SGHDT and CDR2 YYEEEE. This CDR3 contains 16 residues. Trimming took 5 bases from V and 4 from J; bases not matched to a gene: 13. DNA for the CDR3: TGTGCCAGCAGTCAGGACAGGGCGGTTCCGCCCACTGAAGCTTTCTTT. Protein: CASSQDRAVPPTEAFF.

This sequence joins TRBV7-8 and TRBJ2-7; possibly TRBD1 for D (6 bases). The germline V gene encodes CDR1 SGHVS and CDR2 FQNEAQ. V was clipped by 1 base and J by 5 bases, with 12 bases between them. The CDR3 is 14 residues long. The CDR3 loop reads CASSLVAGVNEQYF. The CDR3 nucleotides read TGTGCCAGCAGCTTAGTTGCAGGGGTAAACGAGCAGTACTTC.